Described below is a single T cell receptor (beta chain) sequence and its context. Its antigen remains unidentified. The data belong to a study of CXCR3-negative and CXCR3-positive naive CD8 T cells. Study-level background: The TRB read total, around 140 million, broke down to about 1.5 +/- 0.3 million reads per library.

CD45RO-CCR7+CD27+CD95- defined naive CD8+ T cells. This CDR3 is built from 16 residues. The germline V gene encodes CDR1 MNHEY and CDR2 SMNVEV (reference sequence). Findings and caveats of the study: Most assays were run on fresh PBMCs (CXCR3 expression partially decreased after cryopreservation). CXCR3-positive naive cells carried more hydrophobic TRB CDR3s than CXCR3-negative ones.

All TRB cDNA libraries came from 5' RACE performed with UMI labels. Using the 5' RACE reads, TCRdb records one entry per CDR3 protein without DNA. The sample has 70,000 to 95,000 distinct CDR3 sequences. This TCR derives from a human donor in good health. Some clones in this sample may be carry-over from other donors' samples. V is TRBV27 and J is TRBJ2-5; TCRdb's assignment of TRBD2 cannot be checked, as there is no DNA. The sequencing input was naive CXCR3- CD8+ T cells from blood. Subset defined: CD45RO-CCR7+CD27+CD95- naive CD8+ T cells lacking CXCR3 (TNR3-). CDR3 loop: CASRGLGGGPLETQYF.